Sequencing of this T cell receptor (beta chain) was carried out in a study of neurological immune-mediated disorders. Points from the study as a whole: Across subjects, expanded clones had no CDR3 amino acid sequences in common, pointing to private repertoires in all groups. HTLV-1-associated myelopathy displayed the greatest TCR clonal expansion, and multiple sclerosis exhibited the smallest, lower than that of healthy controls.

With 10-nucleotide random UMIs included, cDNA was synthesized by 5'RACE. TCRdb analysed the 5' RACE reads with MiXCR anew, one entry per CDR3 protein. The sample lists approximately 70,000 distinct CDR3 sequences; 4.5% to 5.5% were seen once. Germline trimming cut 5 bases from V and 3 bases from J; bases unmatched to any gene: 11. Germline V gene sequence: CDR1 SGHTA, CDR2 FQGNSA. The CDR3 runs to 17 residues. This clonotype was recorded only once. Its antigen remains unidentified. A single base separates this from a much larger clone, so it may be a read error. Sequencing was carried out using PBMCs. This receptor was taken from a woman aged 70-85 years with multiple sclerosis. The gene calls are TRBV7-2 and TRBJ2-1, with TRBD2 matching over 9 bases. In DNA, the CDR3 is TGTGCCAGCAGCCCCTGGGTGGCGGGAGGGGTCTACAATGAGCAGTTCTTC. Its translation: CASSPWVAGGVYNEQFF.